This TCR beta chain comes out of a study of T cells expressing NK-cell markers. Overall study: Among the eight sequenced donors, seven tested HCMV-seropositive and one tested seronegative.

Comments on this clonotype: Its cognate antigen is unknown.

Study-wide points: In more than 5 donors, dominant CD3+CD56+NKG2C+ clones formed about 1.0-8% of CD8+ cells. Expanded NKG2C+ T cell clones were not confirmed as HCMV-specific.

The CDR3 is made up of 15 amino acids. Germline-derived CDR1 and CDR2 are SGHDN and FVKESK. UMIs were included in TCR beta cDNA generated by 5'RACE template switching. TCRdb re-called the 5' RACE reads; one entry per CDR3 protein, DNA not given. Its table lists 350,000 to 400,000 distinct CDR3 sequences. The sequencing input was blood T cells: a sorted CD56 or NKG2C T cell subset, CD4+ or CD8+ T cells, or bulk PBMC T cells (not recorded which). The chain joins TRBV14 to TRBJ2-1; the D call from TCRdb, TRBD1, cannot be confirmed without DNA. This sequence originates from a woman in her forties or fifties in good health. CDR3 sequence reads: CASRHRGSSYNEQFF.